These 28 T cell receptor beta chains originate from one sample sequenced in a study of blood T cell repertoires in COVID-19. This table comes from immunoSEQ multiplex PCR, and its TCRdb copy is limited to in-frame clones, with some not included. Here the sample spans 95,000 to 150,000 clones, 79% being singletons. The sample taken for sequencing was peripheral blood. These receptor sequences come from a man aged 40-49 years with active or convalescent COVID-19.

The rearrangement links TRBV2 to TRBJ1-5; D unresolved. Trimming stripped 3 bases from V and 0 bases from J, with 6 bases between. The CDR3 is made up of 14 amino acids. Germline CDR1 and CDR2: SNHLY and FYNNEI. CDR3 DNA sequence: TGTGCCAGCAGTGAGTTGAGTAGCAATCAGCCCCAGCATTTT. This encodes CASSELSSNQPQHF.

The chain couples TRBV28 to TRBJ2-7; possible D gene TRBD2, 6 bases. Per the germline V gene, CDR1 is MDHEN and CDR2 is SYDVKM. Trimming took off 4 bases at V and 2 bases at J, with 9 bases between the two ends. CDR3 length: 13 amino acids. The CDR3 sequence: CASSWDLTYEQYF. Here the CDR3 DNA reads TGTGCCAGCAGTTGGGACTTAACCTACGAGCAGTACTTC.

The CDR3 DNA sequence: TGCGCCAGCAGCCTGGACAAGCCAGATACGCAGTATTTT. Translation gives CASSLDKPDTQYF. The chain combines TRBV4-1 with TRBJ2-3; D possibly corresponds to TRBD1 (5 bases). Trimming took off 4 bases at V and 4 bases at J, with 9 bases between the two ends. The CDR3 has 13 amino acids. The germline CDR1 and CDR2 sequences are MGHRA and YSYEKL.

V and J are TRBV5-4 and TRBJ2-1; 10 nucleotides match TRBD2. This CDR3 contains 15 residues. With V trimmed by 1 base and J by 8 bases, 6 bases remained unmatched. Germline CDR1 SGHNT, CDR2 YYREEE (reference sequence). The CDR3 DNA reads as TGTGCCAGCAGCTTGAAGCGGGGGGGCCTTCATGAGCAGTTCTTC. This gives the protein CASSLKRGGLHEQFF.

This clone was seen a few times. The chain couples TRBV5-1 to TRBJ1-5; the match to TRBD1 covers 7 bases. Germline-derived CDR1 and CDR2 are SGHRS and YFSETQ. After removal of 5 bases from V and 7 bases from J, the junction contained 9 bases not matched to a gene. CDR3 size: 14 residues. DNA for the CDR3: TGCGCCAGCAGTTCACAGGGGTTAGAGCAGCCCCAGCATTTT. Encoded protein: CASSSQGLEQPQHF.

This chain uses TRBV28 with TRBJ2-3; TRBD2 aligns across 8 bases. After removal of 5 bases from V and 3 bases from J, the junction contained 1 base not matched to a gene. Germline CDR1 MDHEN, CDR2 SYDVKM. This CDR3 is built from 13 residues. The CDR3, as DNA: TGTGCCAGCAGTCGGGGGGGGACAGATACGCAGTATTTT. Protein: CASSRGGTDTQYF.

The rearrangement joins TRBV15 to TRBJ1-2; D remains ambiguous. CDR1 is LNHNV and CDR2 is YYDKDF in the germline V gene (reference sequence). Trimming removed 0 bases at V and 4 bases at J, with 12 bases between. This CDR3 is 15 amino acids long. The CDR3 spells CATSRDSHPSYGYTF. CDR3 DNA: TGTGCCACCAGCAGAGACAGTCACCCTTCCTATGGCTACACCTTC. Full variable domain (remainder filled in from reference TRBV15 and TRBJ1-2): DAMVIQNPRYQVTQFGKPVTLSCSQTLNHNVMYWYQQKSSQAPKLLFHYYDKDFNNEADTPDNFQSRRPNTSFCFLDIRSPGLGDTAMYLCATSRDSHPSYGYTFGSGTRLTVV.

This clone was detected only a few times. CDR3 sequence (DNA): TGCGCCAGCAGCCAAGGGACCGCGGGGATGCACCAAGAGACCCAGTACTTC. Protein sequence: CASSQGTAGMHQETQYF. The chain couples TRBV4-1 to TRBJ2-5; D might be TRBD2 (6 bases). Looked up from germline, CDR1 is MGHRA and CDR2 is YSYEKL. There are 17 residues in the CDR3. The V and J ends lost 1 base and 0 bases respectively, with 15 bases between them.

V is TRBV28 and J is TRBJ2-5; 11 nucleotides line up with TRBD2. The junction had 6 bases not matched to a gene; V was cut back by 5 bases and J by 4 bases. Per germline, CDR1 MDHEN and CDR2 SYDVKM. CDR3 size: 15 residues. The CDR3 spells CASSNSGGARETQYF. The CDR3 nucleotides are TGTGCCAGCAGTAATAGCGGGGGGGCCCGAGAGACCCAGTACTTC.

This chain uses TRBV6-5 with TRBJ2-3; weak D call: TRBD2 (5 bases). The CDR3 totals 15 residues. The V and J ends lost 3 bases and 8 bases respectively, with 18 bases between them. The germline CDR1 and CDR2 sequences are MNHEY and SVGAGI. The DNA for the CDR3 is TGTGCCAGCAGTTATTATGCGGGTTCCCTCGGTACGCAGTATTTT. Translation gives CASSYYAGSLGTQYF.

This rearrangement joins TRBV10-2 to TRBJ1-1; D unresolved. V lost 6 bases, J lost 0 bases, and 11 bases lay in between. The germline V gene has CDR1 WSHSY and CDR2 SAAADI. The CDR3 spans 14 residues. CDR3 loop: CASRGRVVNTEAFF. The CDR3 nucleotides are TGCGCCAGCAGGGGGAGAGTCGTGAACACTGAAGCTTTCTTT.

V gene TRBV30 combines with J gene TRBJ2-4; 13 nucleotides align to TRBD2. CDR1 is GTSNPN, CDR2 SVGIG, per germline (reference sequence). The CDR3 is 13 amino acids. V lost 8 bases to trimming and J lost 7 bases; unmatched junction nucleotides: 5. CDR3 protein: CAGTSGVANIQYF. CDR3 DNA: TGTGCCGGGACTAGCGGGGTAGCGAACATTCAGTACTTC.

The CDR3 loop reads CASSKRSCGGKVRWQYF. For the CDR3, the DNA is TGTGCCAGCAGCAAAAGATCGTGCGGAGGTAAAGTACGATGGCAGTACTTC. V is TRBV21-1 and J is TRBJ2-7; TRBD2, as called in the table, went unchecked against the DNA. TRBV21-1 is designated a pseudogene. CDR3 length equals 17 residues.

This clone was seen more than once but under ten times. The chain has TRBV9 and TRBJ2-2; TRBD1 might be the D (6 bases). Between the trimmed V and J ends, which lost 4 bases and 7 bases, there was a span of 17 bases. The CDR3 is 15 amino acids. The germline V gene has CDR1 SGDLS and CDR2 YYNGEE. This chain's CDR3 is CASSPRGALGGELFF. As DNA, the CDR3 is TGTGCCAGCAGCCCCAGGGGCGCACTTGGCGGGGAGCTGTTTTTT. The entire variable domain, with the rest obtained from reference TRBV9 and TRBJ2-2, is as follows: DSGVTQTPKHLITATGQRVTLRCSPRSGDLSVYWYQQSLDQGLQFLIQYYNGEERAKGNILERFSAQQFPDLHSELNLSSLELGDSALYFCASSPRGALGGELFFGEGSRLTVL.

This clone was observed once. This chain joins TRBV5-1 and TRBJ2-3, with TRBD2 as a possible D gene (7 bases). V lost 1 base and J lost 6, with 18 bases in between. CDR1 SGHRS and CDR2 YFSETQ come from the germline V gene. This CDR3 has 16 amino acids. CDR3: CASSLKVRGAMDTQYF. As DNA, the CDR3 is TGCGCCAGCAGCTTGAAGGTCCGGGGGGCAATGGATACGCAGTATTTT.

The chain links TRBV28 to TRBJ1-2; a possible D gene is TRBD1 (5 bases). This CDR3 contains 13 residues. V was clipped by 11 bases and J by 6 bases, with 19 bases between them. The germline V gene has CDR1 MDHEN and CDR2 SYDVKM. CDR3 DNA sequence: TGTGCCTTAAATGAAGGGGCGTCGCATGGCTACACCTTC. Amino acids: CALNEGASHGYTF.

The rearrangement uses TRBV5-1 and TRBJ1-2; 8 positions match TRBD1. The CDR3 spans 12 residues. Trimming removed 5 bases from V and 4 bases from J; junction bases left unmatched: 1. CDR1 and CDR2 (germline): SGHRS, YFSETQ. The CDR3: CASRTGVYGYTF. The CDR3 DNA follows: TGCGCCAGCAGGACAGGGGTCTATGGCTACACCTTC.

The CDR3 DNA follows: TGTGCCAGCAGTTACTCTCTCTACGAGCAGTACTTC. Protein: CASSYSLYEQYF. The genes are TRBV6-6 and TRBJ2-7; D gene ambiguous. The germline V gene encodes CDR1 MNHNY and CDR2 SVGAGI (reference sequence). The CDR3 length is 12 residues. V was clipped by 0 bases and J by 3 bases, with 3 bases between them.

The CDR3 DNA reads as TGTGCCAGCAGCCTCCTCACAGGGACCGCAGATACGCAGTATTTT. This translates into CASSLLTGTADTQYF. The chain links TRBV13 to TRBJ2-3; perhaps TRBD1 as D (6 bases). The CDR3 contains 15 residues. Trimming cost V 5 bases and J 4 bases, with 16 bases left between them. From germline, CDR1 is PRHDT and CDR2 FYEKMQ (reference sequence). Together with reference TRBV13 and TRBJ2-3, the CDR3 gives the full variable domain: AAGVIQSPRHLIKEKRETATLKCYPIPRHDTVYWYQQGPGQDPQFLISFYEKMQSDKGSIPDRFSAQQFSDYHSELNMSSLELGDSALYFCASSLLTGTADTQYFGPGTRLTVL.

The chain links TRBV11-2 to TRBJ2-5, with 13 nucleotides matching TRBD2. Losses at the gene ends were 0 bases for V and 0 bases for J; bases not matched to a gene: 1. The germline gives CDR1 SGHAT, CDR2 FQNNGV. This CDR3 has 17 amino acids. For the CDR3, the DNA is TGTGCCAGCAGCTTAGAACTAGCGGGGGGGGACCAAGAGACCCAGTACTTC. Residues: CASSLELAGGDQETQYF.

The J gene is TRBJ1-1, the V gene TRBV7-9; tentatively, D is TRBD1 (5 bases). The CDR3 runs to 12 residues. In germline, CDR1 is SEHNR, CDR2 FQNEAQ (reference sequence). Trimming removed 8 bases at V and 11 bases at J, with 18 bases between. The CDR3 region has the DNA TGTGCCAGCGCTCAGACAGCACCTGTCGCTTTCTTT. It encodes CASAQTAPVAFF.

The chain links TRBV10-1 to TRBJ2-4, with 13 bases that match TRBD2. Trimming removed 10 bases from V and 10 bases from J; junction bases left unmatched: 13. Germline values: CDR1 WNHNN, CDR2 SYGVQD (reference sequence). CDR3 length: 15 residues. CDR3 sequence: CANTLTGTSGEIQYF. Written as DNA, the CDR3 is TGCGCCAACACTCTTACCGGGACTAGCGGGGAAATTCAGTACTTC.

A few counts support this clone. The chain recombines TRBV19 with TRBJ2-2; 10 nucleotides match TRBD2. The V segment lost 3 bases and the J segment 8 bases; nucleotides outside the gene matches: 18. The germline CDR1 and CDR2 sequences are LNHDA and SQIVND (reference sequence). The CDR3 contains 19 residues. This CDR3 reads CASSIPREWITSGTGELFF. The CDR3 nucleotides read TGTGCCAGTAGTATCCCTCGGGAGTGGATTACTAGCGGGACTGGGGAGCTGTTTTTT.

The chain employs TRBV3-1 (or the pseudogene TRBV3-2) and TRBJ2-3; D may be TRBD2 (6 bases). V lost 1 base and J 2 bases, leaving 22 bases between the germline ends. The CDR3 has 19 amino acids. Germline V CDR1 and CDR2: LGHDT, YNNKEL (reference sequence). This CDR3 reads CASSQGLGAGILSTDTQYF. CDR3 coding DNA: TGTGCCAGCAGCCAAGGATTAGGTGCGGGAATACTGTCCACAGATACGCAGTATTTT.

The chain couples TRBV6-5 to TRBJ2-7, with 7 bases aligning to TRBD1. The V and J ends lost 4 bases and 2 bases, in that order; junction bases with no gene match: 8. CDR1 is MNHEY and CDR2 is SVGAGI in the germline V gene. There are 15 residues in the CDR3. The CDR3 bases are TGTGCCAGCAGTTCCCAAGGGACAGCTACCTACGAGCAGTACTTC. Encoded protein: CASSSQGTATYEQYF.

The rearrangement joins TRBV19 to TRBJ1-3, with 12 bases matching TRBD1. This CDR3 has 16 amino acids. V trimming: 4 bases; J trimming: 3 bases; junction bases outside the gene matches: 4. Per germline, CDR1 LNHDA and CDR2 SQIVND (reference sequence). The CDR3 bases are TGTGCCAGTAGTACCCGGGACAGGGGGCTTGGAAACACCATATATTTT. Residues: CASSTRDRGLGNTIYF. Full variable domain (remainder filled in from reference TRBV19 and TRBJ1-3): DGGITQSPKYLFRKEGQNVTLSCEQNLNHDAMYWYRQDPGQGLRLIYYSQIVNDFQKGDIAEGYSVSREKKESFPLTVTSAQKNPTAFYLCASSTRDRGLGNTIYFGEGSWLTVV.

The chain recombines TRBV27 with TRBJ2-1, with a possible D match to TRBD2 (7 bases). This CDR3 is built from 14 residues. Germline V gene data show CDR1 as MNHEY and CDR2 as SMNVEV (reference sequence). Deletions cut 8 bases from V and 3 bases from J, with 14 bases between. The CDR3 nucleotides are TGTGCCAGCGTGGGGGGGGGCCGCTACAATGAGCAGTTCTTC. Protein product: CASVGGGRYNEQFF.

The CDR3 DNA is TGTGCCTTCAGGAAGGGGGCCTACGAGCAGTACTTC. This codes for CAFRKGAYEQYF. V usage is TRBV30 and J usage is TRBJ2-7; D possibly corresponds to TRBD1 (6 bases). The ends were cut back, 7 bases at V and 2 bases at J, with 12 bases in the middle. The germline gives CDR1 GTSNPN, CDR2 SVGIG (reference sequence). The CDR3 sequence is 12 residues long.